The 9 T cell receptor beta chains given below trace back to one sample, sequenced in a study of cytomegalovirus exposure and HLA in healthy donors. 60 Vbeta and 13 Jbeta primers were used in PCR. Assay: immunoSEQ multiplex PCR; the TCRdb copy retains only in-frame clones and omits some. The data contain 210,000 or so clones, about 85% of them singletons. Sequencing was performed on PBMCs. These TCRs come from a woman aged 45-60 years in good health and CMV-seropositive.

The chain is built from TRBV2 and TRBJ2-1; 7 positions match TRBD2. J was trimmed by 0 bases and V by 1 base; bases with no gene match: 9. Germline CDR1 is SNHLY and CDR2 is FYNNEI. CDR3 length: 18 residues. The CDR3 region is CASSEGVPAGSSYNEQFF. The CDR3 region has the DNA TGTGCCAGCAGTGAAGGGGTACCAGCGGGGAGCTCCTACAATGAGCAGTTCTTC.

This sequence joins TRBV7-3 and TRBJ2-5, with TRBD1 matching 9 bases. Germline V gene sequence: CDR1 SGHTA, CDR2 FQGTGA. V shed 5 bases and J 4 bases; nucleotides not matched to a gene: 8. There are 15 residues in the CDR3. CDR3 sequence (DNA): TGTGCCAGCAGCAGACAGGGGGGGTGGTCAGAGACCCAGTACTTC. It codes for CASSRQGGWSETQYF.

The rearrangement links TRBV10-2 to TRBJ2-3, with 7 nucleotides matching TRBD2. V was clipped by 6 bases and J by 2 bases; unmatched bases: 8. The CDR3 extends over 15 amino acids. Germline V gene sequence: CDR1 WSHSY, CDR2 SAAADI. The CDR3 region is CASRPSGEATDTQYF. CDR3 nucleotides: TGCGCCAGCAGGCCCAGCGGGGAAGCCACAGATACGCAGTATTTT.

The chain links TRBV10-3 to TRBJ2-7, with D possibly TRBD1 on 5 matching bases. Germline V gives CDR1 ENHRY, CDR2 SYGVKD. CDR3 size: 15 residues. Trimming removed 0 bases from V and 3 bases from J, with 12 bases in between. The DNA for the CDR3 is TGTGCCATCAGTGAGTCGGACAAAGGCAACTACGAGCAGTACTTC. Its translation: CAISESDKGNYEQYF.

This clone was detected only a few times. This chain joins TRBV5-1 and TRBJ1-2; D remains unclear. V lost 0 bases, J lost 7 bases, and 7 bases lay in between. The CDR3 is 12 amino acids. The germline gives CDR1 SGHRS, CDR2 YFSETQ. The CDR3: CASSLDGSGYTF. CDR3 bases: TGCGCCAGCAGCTTGGATGGGAGTGGCTACACCTTC. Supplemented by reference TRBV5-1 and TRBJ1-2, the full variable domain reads KAGVTQTPRYLIKTRGQQVTLSCSPISGHRSVSWYQQTPGQGLQFLFEYFSETQRNKGNFPGRFSGRQFSNSRSEMNVSTLELGDSALYLCASSLDGSGYTFGSGTRLTVV.

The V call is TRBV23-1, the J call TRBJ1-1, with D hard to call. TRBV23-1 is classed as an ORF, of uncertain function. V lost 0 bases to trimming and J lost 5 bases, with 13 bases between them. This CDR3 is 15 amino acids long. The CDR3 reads CASSQSLRIGTEAFF. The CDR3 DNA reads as TGCGCCAGCAGTCAATCCCTCAGGATTGGTACTGAAGCTTTCTTT.

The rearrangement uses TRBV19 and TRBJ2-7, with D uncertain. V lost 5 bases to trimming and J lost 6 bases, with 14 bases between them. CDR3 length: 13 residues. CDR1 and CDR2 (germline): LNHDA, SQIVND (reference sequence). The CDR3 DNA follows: TGTGCCAGTAGTTTGGGTTCAGGAAGCGAGCAGTACTTC. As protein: CASSLGSGSEQYF.

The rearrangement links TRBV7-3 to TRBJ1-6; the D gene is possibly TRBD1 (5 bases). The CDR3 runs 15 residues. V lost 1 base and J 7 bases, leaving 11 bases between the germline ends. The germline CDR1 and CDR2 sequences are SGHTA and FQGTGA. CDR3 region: CASSLISQGNSPLHF. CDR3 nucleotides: TGTGCCAGCAGCTTAATATCGCAGGGAAATTCACCCCTCCACTTT.

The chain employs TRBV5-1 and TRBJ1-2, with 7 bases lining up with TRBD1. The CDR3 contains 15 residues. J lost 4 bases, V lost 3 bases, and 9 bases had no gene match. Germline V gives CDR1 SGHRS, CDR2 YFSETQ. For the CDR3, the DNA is TGCGCCAGCAGCTGGGGACAGCCCTCCCGCTATGGCTACACCTTC. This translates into CASSWGQPSRYGYTF.